The 6 T cell receptor beta chains reported below all come from one sample, sequenced in a study of T cell repertoires in cytomegalovirus infection. The antigens these receptors bind are not known. One entry per CDR3 protein results from TCRdb running MiXCR on the reads. In the table there are some 940,000 distinct CDR3 sequences, about 33% of which are singletons. The sample in question was cultured CD8+ T cells from PBMCs, obtained from culture after CMV antigen stimulation. These receptors were collected from a human donor in good health (CMV status not recorded). Some clones in this sample may be carry-over from other donors' samples.

The chain combines TRBV29-1 with TRBJ2-1; D not certain. CDR1 and CDR2 from the germline V gene are SQVTM and ANQGSEA. V lost 2 bases and J lost 2, with 10 bases in between. The CDR3 contains 14 residues. DNA for the CDR3: TGCAGCGTTGAAAAGGCCACGACCTACAATGAGCAGTTCTTC. Its protein product is CSVEKATTYNEQFF.

This clonotype has a count of ten or more. J is TRBJ2-2 and V is TRBV28; D call uncertain. The CDR3 runs to 14 residues. Germline loops: CDR1 MDHEN, CDR2 SYDVKM. Between the trimmed V and J ends, which lost 6 bases and 5 bases, there was a span of 13 bases. CDR3 DNA: TGTGCCAGCAGGGGCAGCGACCGAACCGGGGAGCTGTTTTTT. Protein product: CASRGSDRTGELFF.

This clonotype occurred a few times. The chain carries TRBV19 and TRBJ2-1; possible D gene TRBD2, 8 bases. Trimming removed 5 bases from V and 9 bases from J, with 14 bases in between. Looked up from germline, CDR1 is LNHDA and CDR2 is SQIVND (reference sequence). The CDR3 length is 13 residues. This CDR3 reads CASSPGGGSEQFF. DNA for the CDR3: TGTGCCAGTAGTCCGGGAGGGGGCAGTGAGCAGTTCTTC.

The rearrangement links TRBV7-9 to TRBJ2-7; 8 bases fit TRBD1. CDR3 length equals 16 residues. CDR1 and CDR2 from the germline V gene are SEHNR and FQNEAQ (reference sequence). The ends lost 5 bases at V and 7 bases at J; junction bases unmatched: 16. The CDR3 sequence: CASSPGQGRGRGEQYV. The CDR3 DNA reads TGTGCCAGCAGCCCTGGACAGGGACGGGGCCGGGGGGAGCAGTACGTC.

This clonotype has a single count. The chain recombines TRBV12-3 or TRBV12-4 with TRBJ1-1, with unresolved D. V lost 11 bases, J lost 1 base, and 17 bases lay in between. The CDR3 totals 14 residues. Here the CDR3 reads CASQSASANTEAFF. CDR3 nucleotides: TGTGCCTCCCAGAGCGCCAGTGCGAACACTGAAGCTTTCTTT.

This clonotype was picked up one time. The J gene is TRBJ2-1, the V gene TRBV20-1; D is undetermined. The CDR3 is made up of 14 amino acids. The ends were cut back, 2 bases at V and 7 bases at J, with 15 bases in the middle. Per germline, CDR1 DFQATT and CDR2 SNEGSKA (reference sequence). Written as DNA, the CDR3 is TGCAGTGCTAGATTCGGCCAGTACTTTAATGAGCAGTTCTTC. As protein: CSARFGQYFNEQFF.